This T cell receptor beta chain was sequenced in a study of T-cell memory formation after mild COVID-19. Study in general: Largely, TCR clusters stayed within a single donor. Study outcomes and limitations: Nothing showed for sure that second-wave clones peaking on day 37 were SARS-CoV-2 specific. Contracting CD4+ clones were located mainly in CM and EM, and CD8+ clones in EMRA.

From 5'RACE with constant-segment primers came TCR alpha and TCR beta cDNA libraries that carried sample barcodes and UMIs. TCRdb independently ran MiXCR on the 5' RACE reads; one entry per CDR3 protein. The data contain roughly 370,000 distinct CDR3 sequences, more than 15% of them singletons. This clonotype was found a few times. The antigen is undetermined. The receptor was derived from a man aged 18-30 years who had mild COVID-19 (a few samples of this study predate the infection). Cell type and time point are not known. Sequenced sample: PBMCs or a T cell subset sorted from them (not recorded which).

CDR3 protein: CASSLLSSGTDTQYF. The CDR3 DNA reads as TGCGCCAGCAGCTTATTAAGTTCCGGCACAGATACGCAGTATTTT. V and J are TRBV5-1 and TRBJ2-3; no reliable D call. CDR3 size: 15 residues. Trimming shortened V by 2 bases and J by 1 base, and 11 bases separated the two germline ends. Looked up from germline, CDR1 is SGHRS and CDR2 is YFSETQ.